This TCR beta chain was captured by sequencing in a study of T cells in Graves' hyperthyroidism and ophthalmopathy. Amplified regions were TCR beta CDR3 sequences from RNA transcripts. During a first-round RT-PCR of the TCR CDR3, the HTBI primer set was used. TCRdb itself ran the multiplex PCR reads through MiXCR, one entry per CDR3 protein. Of around 600,000 distinct CDR3 sequences in the sample, 11% to 15% are singletons; the top ten hold 6.5% to 9%. Study findings and constraints: Separating ophthalmopathy from stable hyperthyroidism was achieved by a 13 V-J model.

V was pared by 0 bases and J by 5 bases, with 13 bases between. CDR3 size: 15 residues. Germline V gives CDR1 LGHNA, CDR2 YNFKEQ. At least ten counts were recorded for this clonotype. What it recognizes is unknown. Uncontrolled infection, other autoimmune disease, pregnancy or lactation led to exclusion. This chain uses TRBV4-2 with TRBJ1-2; D possibly corresponds to TRBD1 (6 bases). The material sequenced was blood. This TCR was sampled from a woman aged 18-29 years with Graves' ophthalmopathy. The CDR3 is CASSQDLVDSYGYTF. CDR3 nucleotide sequence: TGTGCCAGCAGCCAAGATCTCGTGGACAGTTATGGCTACACCTTC.